This TCR beta chain was profiled in a study of blood T cells in healthy people across ages. Next came a second PCR, run for about 7 to 12 cycles, which used a sample-barcoded 5' primer along with a J-beta primer mix. All samples gave at least 2.5 million CDR3-containing paired-end reads. In TCRdb, the 5' RACE reads were re-called with MiXCR into one record per CDR3 protein. The sample yields roughly 900,000 distinct CDR3 sequences, around 30% seen once. This clonotype was detected a few times. Its specificity is not known. General study points: Donors of long life had a larger count of naive CD4+ cells and greater diversity than aged donors.

This CDR3 comprises 15 residues. V trimming: 9 bases; J trimming: 7 bases; junction bases outside the gene matches: 13. Germline lookup yields CDR1 MNHNY and CDR2 SVGAGI (reference sequence). The sample taken for sequencing was blood. The origin of this receptor is a woman older than 75 in good health. V usage is TRBV6-6 and J usage is TRBJ2-1; TRBD2 agrees at 9 bases. The CDR3 loop reads CASHGGGALGNEQFF. CDR3 coding DNA: TGTGCCAGTCACGGCGGGGGGGCCTTAGGGAATGAGCAGTTCTTC.